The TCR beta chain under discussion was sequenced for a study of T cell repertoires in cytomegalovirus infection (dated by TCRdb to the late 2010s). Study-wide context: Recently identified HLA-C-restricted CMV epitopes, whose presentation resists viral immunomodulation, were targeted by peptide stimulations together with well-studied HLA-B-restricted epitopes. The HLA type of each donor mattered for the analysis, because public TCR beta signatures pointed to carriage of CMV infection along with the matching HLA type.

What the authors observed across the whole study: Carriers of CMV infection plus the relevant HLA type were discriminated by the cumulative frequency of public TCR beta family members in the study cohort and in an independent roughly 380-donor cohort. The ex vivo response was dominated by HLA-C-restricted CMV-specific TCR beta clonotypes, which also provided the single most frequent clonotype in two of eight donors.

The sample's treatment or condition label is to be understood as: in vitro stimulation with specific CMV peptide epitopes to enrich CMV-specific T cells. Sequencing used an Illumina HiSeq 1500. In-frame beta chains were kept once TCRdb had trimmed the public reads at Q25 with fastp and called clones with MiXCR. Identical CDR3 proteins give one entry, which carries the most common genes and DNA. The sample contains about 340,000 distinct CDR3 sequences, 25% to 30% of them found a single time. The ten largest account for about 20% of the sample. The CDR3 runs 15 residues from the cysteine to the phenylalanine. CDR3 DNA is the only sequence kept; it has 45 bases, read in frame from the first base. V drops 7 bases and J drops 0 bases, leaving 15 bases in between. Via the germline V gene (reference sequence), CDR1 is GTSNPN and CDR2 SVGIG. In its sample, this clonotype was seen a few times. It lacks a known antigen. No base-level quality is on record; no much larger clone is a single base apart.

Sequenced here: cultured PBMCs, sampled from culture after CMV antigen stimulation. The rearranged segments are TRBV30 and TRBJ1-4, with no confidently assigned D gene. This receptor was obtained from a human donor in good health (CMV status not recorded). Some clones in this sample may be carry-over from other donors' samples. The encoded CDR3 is CAYRQRPTTNEKLFF. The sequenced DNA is TGTGCCTACCGACAAAGGCCTACAACTAATGAAAAACTGTTTTTT.